This T cell receptor (beta chain) was captured in a study of T cells in Graves' hyperthyroidism and ophthalmopathy. Regions amplified from RNA transcripts were the TCR beta CDR3 regions. The HTBI primer set was used in a first-round RT-PCR of the TCR CDR3. TCRdb reprocessed the multiplex PCR reads via MiXCR and lists one record per CDR3 protein. Counted here are fewer than 750,000 distinct CDR3 sequences, around 15% occurring once; the ten biggest clones make up under 15%. The TCR comes from a woman aged 45 to 65 with Graves' ophthalmopathy. What was sequenced was blood.

CDR3 coding DNA: TGCAGCGGCCAATCCTCCCGGGGCTATGGCTACACCTTC. Translating gives CSGQSSRGYGYTF. V and J are TRBV29-1 and TRBJ1-2, with D unresolved. V was trimmed by 7 bases and J by 4 bases, leaving 16 bases between them. This CDR3 region has 13 residues. Germline CDR1 is SQVTM and CDR2 is ANQGSEA.